The 14 T cell receptor beta chains below were found in one sample sequenced in a study of blood T cell repertoires in COVID-19. Sequenced by immunoSEQ multiplex PCR; TCRdb stores in-frame clones only, minus some. The sample lists about 75,000 clones, about nine tenths occurring once. The material sequenced was peripheral blood. The receptor set was obtained from a human donor in a cohort sampled during active COVID-19.

The chain links TRBV5-4 to TRBJ2-7; 7 nucleotides match TRBD2. The J segment lost 6 bases and the V segment lost 3 bases, leaving 9 bases of the junction unmatched. The CDR3 runs to 14 residues. Germline CDR1 reads SGHNT; CDR2 reads YYREEE (reference sequence). The CDR3 here is CASSSPGTKSEQYF. In DNA, the CDR3 is TGTGCCAGCAGCTCCCCCGGGACTAAGAGCGAGCAGTACTTC. The full variable domain, rest sourced from reference TRBV5-4 and TRBJ2-7, is ETGVTQSPTHLIKTRGQQVTLRCSSQSGHNTVSWYQQALGQGPQFIFQYYREEENGRGNFPPRFSGLQFPNYSSELNVNALELDDSALYLCASSSPGTKSEQYFGPGTRLTVT.

The chain combines TRBV28 with TRBJ2-2, with TRBD2 identical over 10 bases. The CDR3 is 16 amino acids. V dropped 7 bases and J dropped 1; count of bases not matched to a gene: 6. Germline values: CDR1 MDHEN, CDR2 SYDVKM. The chain's CDR3 is CASTRSGRWNTGELFF. CDR3 in DNA: TGTGCCAGCACCCGTAGCGGGAGGTGGAACACCGGGGAGCTGTTTTTT.

The chain couples TRBV7-2 to TRBJ1-2, with TRBD1 matching 7 bases. This CDR3 is 13 amino acids long. V lost 5 bases, J lost 8 bases, and 8 bases stayed unmatched. The germline CDR1 and CDR2 sequences are SGHTA and FQGNSA. The CDR3 loop reads CASSNRGLRGYTF. The CDR3 region has the DNA TGTGCCAGCAGCAACAGGGGTCTTAGGGGCTACACCTTC. Full variable domain (remainder filled in from reference TRBV7-2 and TRBJ1-2): GAGVSQSPSNKVTEKGKDVELRCDPISGHTALYWYRQSLGQGLEFLIYFQGNSAPDKSGLPSDRFSAERTGGSVSTLTIQRTQQEDSAVYLCASSNRGLRGYTFGSGTRLTVV.

The chain combines TRBV7-9 with TRBJ1-3; tentatively, D is TRBD1 (5 bases). Between the trimmed V and J ends, which lost 2 bases and 3 bases, there was a span of 11 bases. The CDR3 runs to 15 residues. Germline CDR1 is SEHNR and CDR2 is FQNEAQ (reference sequence). In DNA, the CDR3 is TGTGCCAGCAGCTTATTCTCGACAGTTGGAAACACCATATATTTT. Its protein is CASSLFSTVGNTIYF.

The gene calls are TRBV29-1 and TRBJ2-3; D gene unclear. Trimming removed 3 bases from V and 6 bases from J, with 10 bases in between. The CDR3 spans 12 residues. Germline loops: CDR1 SQVTM, CDR2 ANQGSEA. Written as DNA, the CDR3 is TGCAGCGTTGATGAGTCACGGGATACGCAGTATTTT. Amino acid sequence: CSVDESRDTQYF.

The chain has TRBV7-9 and TRBJ2-3; tentative D call: TRBD2 (5 bases). V was pared by 2 bases and J by 6 bases, with 15 bases between. The germline gives CDR1 SEHNR, CDR2 FQNEAQ (reference sequence). CDR3 length: 15 residues. The CDR3 region has the DNA TGTGCCAGCAGCTTAACTTCCCTAGCTTCCGATACGCAGTATTTT. Amino acids: CASSLTSLASDTQYF. Looking up the rest from reference TRBV7-9 and TRBJ2-3 gives the full variable domain: DTGVSQNPRHKITKRGQNVTFRCDPISEHNRLYWYRQTLGQGPEFLTYFQNEAQLEKSRLLSDRFSAERPKGSFSTLEIQRTEQGDSAMYLCASSLTSLASDTQYFGPGTRLTVL.

The V gene is TRBV2, the J gene TRBJ1-5; 8 bases are shared with TRBD1. Germline assignment: CDR1 SNHLY and CDR2 FYNNEI. With 3 bases clipped from V and 7 bases from J, the junction kept 11 bases outside the gene matches. The CDR3 loop spans 16 amino acids. This CDR3 is CASSDQVRGPRQPQHF. DNA of the CDR3: TGTGCCAGCAGTGATCAGGTCAGGGGGCCGCGGCAGCCCCAGCATTTT.

CDR3 sequence: CASRLAGGNEQFF. DNA of the CDR3: TGTGCCAGCAGACTAGCGGGAGGCAATGAGCAGTTCTTC. The rearrangement uses TRBV7-9 and TRBJ2-1; TRBD2 agrees at 12 bases. The CDR3 is 13 amino acids. The V gene end was trimmed by 6 bases and the J gene end by 6 bases; junction bases not matched to a gene: 0. Germline values: CDR1 SEHNR, CDR2 FQNEAQ (reference sequence).

The chain links TRBV6-5 to TRBJ2-2, with TRBD1 identical over 8 bases. V was pared by 8 bases and J by 5 bases, with 7 bases of the junction left unmatched. Germline V lookup: CDR1 MNHEY, CDR2 SVGAGI. The CDR3 contains 14 residues. Here the CDR3 DNA reads TGTGCCAGCCAACTGGACAGGGATACCGGGGAGCTGTTTTTT. Translation: CASQLDRDTGELFF.

This clone was observed once. The gene calls are TRBV14 and TRBJ2-1; TRBD2 matches 14 bases. The CDR3 runs 19 residues. The germline CDR1 and CDR2 sequences are SGHDN and FVKESK. The V and J ends lost 6 bases and 2 bases, in that order; junction bases with no gene match: 12. The CDR3 coding sequence is TGTGCCAGCAGTTCCCAAGGACTAGCGGGAGGAGGGCCCTACAATGAGCAGTTCTTC. Its protein is CASSSQGLAGGGPYNEQFF.

The gene calls are TRBV5-1 and TRBJ2-5, with D maybe TRBD1 (5 bases). Germline CDR1 reads SGHRS; CDR2 reads YFSETQ. The CDR3 totals 14 residues. V was clipped by 3 bases and J by 3 bases, with 12 bases between them. The chain's CDR3 is CASSSTPREETQYF. CDR3 coding DNA: TGCGCCAGCAGCTCTACACCCAGGGAAGAGACCCAGTACTTC.

The rearrangement links TRBV2 to TRBJ1-5; D might be TRBD1 (5 bases). The CDR3 loop spans 16 amino acids. Germline V gene data show CDR1 as SNHLY and CDR2 as FYNNEI. Trimming cost V 6 bases and J 0 bases, with 15 bases left between them. The CDR3 region has the DNA TGTGCCAGCAGCGGGGGTGGGGGAACTAGCAATCAGCCCCAGCATTTT. It codes for CASSGGGGTSNQPQHF. Supplemented by reference TRBV2 and TRBJ1-5, the full variable domain reads EPEVTQTPSHQVTQMGQEVILRCVPISNHLYFYWYRQILGQKVEFLVSFYNNEISEKSEIFDDQFSVERPDGSNFTLKIRSTKLEDSAMYFCASSGGGGTSNQPQHFGDGTRLSIL.

The J gene is TRBJ1-6, the V gene TRBV11-2, with TRBD1 matching 7 bases. The CDR3 loop spans 14 amino acids. Germline CDR1 reads SGHAT; CDR2 reads FQNNGV. Trimming removed 3 bases from V and 10 bases from J; junction bases left unmatched: 6. The CDR3 protein is CASSFGQAGSPLHF. CDR3 sequence (DNA): TGTGCCAGCAGCTTCGGACAGGCTGGATCACCCCTCCACTTT.

The chain combines TRBV30 with TRBJ1-5; no clear D. CDR1 and CDR2 (germline): GTSNPN, SVGIG (reference sequence). The CDR3 has 15 amino acids. Deletions cut 2 bases from V and 4 bases from J, with 15 bases between. The CDR3 sequence: CAWSYGKVWNQPQHF. The CDR3 bases are TGTGCCTGGAGTTACGGGAAGGTATGGAATCAGCCCCAGCATTTT.